This T cell receptor (beta chain) emerged from a study of T cell responses to AZD1222 COVID-19 vaccine (dated by TCRdb to about 2021). With regard to the full study: Because spike-specific TCR depth and breadth did not differ between the two schedules, AZD1222 recipients who got a second dose at roughly 4 weeks were pooled with those who got a second dose at roughly 12 weeks. A total of approximately 240 trial participants underwent TCR sequencing, of whom some 200 had received two doses of AZD1222 and some 25 had received two doses of the MenACWY control vaccine. Trial participants were enrolled by age into subgroups of 18-55, 56-69 and 70-plus years, and around 150, 28 and 57 TCR-sequenced participants, respectively, were included in these subgroups.

CDR1 SGDLS and CDR2 YYNGEE were looked up in the germline V gene. V is trimmed back by 2 bases and J by 5 bases, and the junction contains 5 bases that no gene match accounts for. From cysteine to phenylalanine, the CDR3 is 17 amino acids long. The retained sequence is limited to the CDR3, 51 bases, with the frame set at the first base. The CDR3 regions of human TCRbeta chains were subjected to immunosequencing. The authors' analysis ran thus. TCRs in the repertoires were matched against a reference library of SARS-CoV-2-specific TCRs that had been generated with the MIRA antigen-specificity platform. Breadth meant the fraction of unique TCRs that were SARS-CoV-2-associated, whereas depth meant the fraction of total T cells that were SARS-CoV-2-associated. Using the MIRA data, each spike-specific TCR was mapped to the spike region that the TCR reacts to and placed in a CD4 or CD8 class. Log10-transformed breadth and depth values were compared by one-way ANOVA with Sidak's multiple comparisons tests. TCRdb carries this immuneACCESS record with in-frame sequences only. Its versions omit some clonotypes, under half of them owing to an unresolved V gene in the studies checked, with the rest unexplained. The D gene and trimming were derived from the DNA, and the V and J assignments and clone size from that table. The sample contains about 94,000 clones, nearly 90% of them found a single time. About an eighth of the sample lies in the top ten.

Of note for this clone: Its antigen remains unidentified. Base qualities are not at hand, and no much larger clone is one base apart.

In light of the paper, this sample's time point label describes: baseline before first vaccination. The vaccinee samples were drawn from two UK trials, COV001 and COV002, one of which was a single-blind randomized controlled phase 2/3 trial testing AZD1222 (ChAdOx1 nCoV-19) in healthy adults. For TCRbeta chain sequencing, PBMC samples from trial participants were taken at day 0 and at day 28 after the second dose. On the study overall, not on this receptor specifically: In the small 56-69-year group, the increase in depth fell short of significance, most likely because of low power. No day 14 peak-response samples were available, so repertoires were characterized only after the peak T cell response. Reportedly, close to half of the unique spike-specific TCRs recognized epitopes lying outside the regions that are mutated in the B.1.351 and B.1.1.7 variants. Participants were mostly white British, with more females than males. The authors suggested clonal diversity may have been underestimated. Conclusions about previously exposed vaccinees are limited, since just five or six AZD1222 recipients were seropositive for SARS-CoV-2 at baseline. After two AZD1222 doses, spike-specific TCR breadth and depth were significantly higher than at day 0 and than in MenACWY recipients. The vaccine-associated CD4 TCRs covered the entire spike protein, and the dominant responses fell in regions 160-218 and 743-854.

The chain is assembled from TRBV9 and TRBJ2-1, with TRBD2 identical over 15 junction bases. The specimen comprised peripheral blood, sampled on day 0 of AZD1222 vaccination. This receptor was taken from an adult in good health. The sequenced DNA is TGTGCCAGCAGCGTTGGGACTAGCGGGGGGTATGACAATGAGCAGTTCTTC. Its protein reads: CASSVGTSGGYDNEQFF. With the portions outside the CDR3 filled from the reference TRBV9 and TRBJ2-1 genes, the complete variable region becomes DSGVTQTPKHLITATGQRVTLRCSPRSGDLSVYWYQQSLDQGLQFLIQYYNGEERAKGNILERFSAQQFPDLHSELNLSSLELGDSALYFCASSVGTSGGYDNEQFFGPGTRLTVL.